This T cell receptor beta chain was profiled in a study of shared T cell receptors in the human thymus. Libraries were prepared by immunoSEQ multiplex PCR; TCRdb keeps only in-frame clonotypes and omits some of them. The sample contains about 400,000 clones, more than 85% of which appear only once. The length of the CDR3 is 14 residues. CDR1 and CDR2 (germline): MNHEY, SMNVEV (reference sequence). The germline V and J ends were trimmed by 3 bases and 2 bases, with 11 bases remaining between them. This clone showed up just once. The rearrangement links TRBV27 to TRBJ2-7; D is perhaps TRBD1 or TRBD2 (5 bases each). The receptor comes from a human donor. Specimen: thymocytes. In nucleotides, the CDR3 is TGTGCCAGCAGTTTTGGGGACCGCCCCTACGAGCAGTACTTC. This codes for CASSFGDRPYEQYF.